A single sample is the source of the 13 T cell receptor beta chains below, sequenced in a study of cytomegalovirus exposure and HLA in healthy donors. This PCR relied on a set of 60 Vbeta primers and 13 Jbeta primers. Libraries were prepared by immunoSEQ multiplex PCR; TCRdb keeps only in-frame clonotypes and omits some of them. The table lists about 46,000 clones. Sequencing was done on a sample of PBMCs. The source is a woman aged 40 to 49 in good health and CMV-seronegative.

The chain carries TRBV6-5 and TRBJ2-1, with a tentative D call TRBD2 (5 bases). V lost 8 bases to trimming and J lost 4 bases, with 12 bases between them. CDR3 size: 13 residues. CDR1 MNHEY and CDR2 SVGAGI come from the germline V gene. CDR3 protein: CASRGAGYNEQFF. The CDR3 DNA is TGTGCCAGCCGGGGAGCAGGATACAATGAGCAGTTCTTC.

The chain carries TRBV18 and TRBJ2-7; no clear D. V gave up 1 base and J gave up 2 bases, with 9 bases separating them. Germline V gene data show CDR1 as KGHSH and CDR2 as LQKENI. The CDR3 runs to 14 residues. The CDR3: CASSPLVSPYEQYF. CDR3 DNA sequence: TGTGCCAGCTCACCACTTGTGTCTCCCTACGAGCAGTACTTC.

The chain has TRBV19 and TRBJ2-1; D perhaps matches TRBD2 (6 bases). V lost 8 bases, J lost 6 bases, and 17 bases lay in between. The CDR3 has 14 residues. Germline lookup yields CDR1 LNHDA and CDR2 SQIVND (reference sequence). The DNA for the CDR3 is TGTGCCAGTCGGACGGGGGAGCCAGGCAATGAGCAGTTCTTC. It specifies CASRTGEPGNEQFF.

The chain combines TRBV19 with TRBJ2-7, with D possibly matching TRBD2 (6 bases). CDR3 length: 15 residues. V was pared by 4 bases and J by 0 bases, with 13 bases between. Per germline, CDR1 LNHDA and CDR2 SQIVND (reference sequence). The DNA for the CDR3 is TGTGCCAGTAGTACCGCCCGGGGGTCCTCCTACGAGCAGTACTTC. Translating gives CASSTARGSSYEQYF.

The genes are TRBV5-6 and TRBJ1-2; the D is unclear. This CDR3 region has 13 residues. The V gene's germline CDR1 is SGHDT and CDR2 YYEEEE. Trimming stripped 1 base from V and 6 bases from J, with 10 bases between. The CDR3 region has the DNA TGTGCCAGCAGCTTGAGCTCGCGGGATGGCTACACCTTC. It codes for CASSLSSRDGYTF.

The V call is TRBV5-4, the J call TRBJ2-7, with D perhaps matching TRBD1 (5 bases). The ends were cut back, 1 base at V and 0 bases at J, with 11 bases in the middle. The germline gives CDR1 SGHNT, CDR2 YYREEE (reference sequence). This CDR3 is built from 15 residues. This chain's CDR3 is CASSLPGPSSYEQYF. The CDR3, as DNA: TGTGCCAGCAGCTTGCCAGGGCCGAGCTCCTACGAGCAGTACTTC.

The chain has TRBV7-2 and TRBJ2-7; TRBD2 agrees at 10 bases. V lost 4 bases to trimming and J lost 2 bases; unmatched junction nucleotides: 5. Germline CDR1 reads SGHTA; CDR2 reads FQGNSA. The CDR3 runs to 15 residues. CDR3: CASSYTLAGAYEQYF. The CDR3 coding sequence is TGTGCCAGCAGCTACACCCTAGCGGGGGCCTACGAGCAGTACTTC.

This chain joins TRBV5-3 and TRBJ2-7; 7 bases line up with TRBD2. TRBV5-3 is labeled an ORF, and its function is uncertain. This CDR3 has 14 amino acids. In DNA form, the CDR3 reads TGTCCCACCAGAGTCACTAGCGCCAAGTACGAGCAGTACTTC. This encodes CPTRVTSAKYEQYF.

The V and J genes are TRBV18 and TRBJ1-4, with D possibly being TRBD1 (5 bases). CDR3 length: 13 amino acids. Germline CDR1 and CDR2: KGHSH and LQKENI. The ends were cut back, 2 bases at V and 5 bases at J, with 6 bases in the middle. The CDR3 sequence: CASSPYRNEKLFF. The CDR3 coding sequence is TGTGCCAGCTCACCATACAGGAATGAAAAACTGTTTTTT.

V is TRBV28 and J is TRBJ1-5; possibly TRBD1 for D (6 bases). The CDR3 spans 15 residues. Between the trimmed V and J ends, which lost 4 bases and 4 bases, there was a span of 14 bases. CDR1 is MDHEN and CDR2 is SYDVKM in the germline V gene. CDR3 nucleotides: TGTGCCAGCAGTTGGGGGGGCAGGGGAAATCAGCCCCAGCATTTT. Amino acid sequence: CASSWGGRGNQPQHF.

The chain has TRBV5-1 and TRBJ2-1; no clear D. Germline CDR1 and CDR2: SGHRS and YFSETQ. There are 13 residues in the CDR3. The ends were cut back, 0 bases at V and 4 bases at J, with 5 bases in the middle. Written as DNA, the CDR3 is TGCGCCAGCAGCTTGGAACTGTACAATGAGCAGTTCTTC. It yields the protein CASSLELYNEQFF.

The chain combines TRBV28 with TRBJ2-5; D is possibly TRBD1 (5 bases). Germline V lookup: CDR1 MDHEN, CDR2 SYDVKM. V was pared by 5 bases and J by 1 base, with 17 bases between. The length of the CDR3 is 16 residues. CDR3 nucleotides: TGTGCCAGCAGTACCTATTCCCGACAGACCCAAGAGACCCAGTACTTC. It encodes CASSTYSRQTQETQYF.

The chain joins TRBV4-2 to TRBJ2-7, with D maybe TRBD2 (5 bases). The CDR3 is made up of 14 amino acids. V dropped 0 bases and J dropped 3 bases, with 9 bases sitting between them. Germline CDR1 is LGHNA and CDR2 is YNFKEQ. The CDR3 loop is CASSQDSGDYEQYF. The CDR3 DNA follows: TGTGCCAGCAGCCAAGACAGCGGAGACTACGAGCAGTACTTC.